Below are 20 T cell receptor beta chains sequenced from a single sample in a study of T-cell reconstitution after alpha-beta-depleted transplantation in children. Construction of the TCRbeta library involved unique molecular identifiers. TCRdb re-derived calls from the PCR reads in MiXCR, one entry per CDR3 protein. The table lists 300,000 to 400,000 distinct CDR3 sequences, approximately 23% of them singletons. Sample: PBMCs, mostly from graft donor cells, taken 180 days after TCRalphabeta/CD19-depleted stem cell transplant. These receptor sequences come from a male patient younger than 18 who had a stem cell transplant for acute lymphoblastic leukemia, so the T cells may come from the graft donor.

This sequence joins TRBV7-3 and TRBJ2-7; 12 positions match TRBD2. This CDR3 has 15 residues. Germline V CDR1 and CDR2: SGHTA, FQGTGA. V was pared by 3 bases and J by 5 bases, with 5 bases of the junction left unmatched. CDR3 residues: CASSFGLAGFNEQYF. CDR3 in DNA: TGTGCCAGCAGCTTTGGACTAGCGGGATTTAACGAGCAGTACTTC.

The rearrangement links TRBV7-2 to TRBJ2-1, with TRBD2 matching 8 bases. Per germline, CDR1 SGHTA and CDR2 FQGNSA. The CDR3 has 15 amino acids. Trimming took 5 bases from V and 5 from J; bases not matched to a gene: 8. CDR3 DNA sequence: TGTGCCAGCAGCCCAACTAGCGGACTACACAATGAGCAGTTCTTC. Protein sequence: CASSPTSGLHNEQFF.

This clonotype was recorded a few times. The chain joins TRBV12-3 or TRBV12-4 to TRBJ2-1, with no clear D. Trimming left V 5 bases short and J 0 bases short, with 5 bases between. CDR3 length: 13 amino acids. CDR3 nucleotide sequence: TGTGCCAGCAGTCCGGACTCCTACAATGAGCAGTTCTTC. Its protein is CASSPDSYNEQFF.

The chain links TRBV5-1 to TRBJ1-2, with 12 bases fitting TRBD1. The CDR3 is 16 residues long. J was trimmed by 2 bases and V by 3 bases; bases with no gene match: 5. Germline V gene data show CDR1 as SGHRS and CDR2 as YFSETQ. CDR3: CASSSPGTGGNYGYTF. The CDR3 nucleotides are TGCGCCAGCAGCTCTCCCGGGACAGGGGGCAACTATGGCTACACCTTC. The whole variable domain, remainder taken from reference TRBV5-1 and TRBJ1-2, is KAGVTQTPRYLIKTRGQQVTLSCSPISGHRSVSWYQQTPGQGLQFLFEYFSETQRNKGNFPGRFSGRQFSNSRSEMNVSTLELGDSALYLCASSSPGTGGNYGYTFGSGTRLTVV.

The sample holds many counts of this clonotype. The chain carries TRBV11-3 and TRBJ2-5; unclear D gene. With 5 bases removed from V and 4 bases from J, the gap between germline ends came to 5 bases. CDR1 SGHNT and CDR2 YENEEA come from the germline V gene. The length of the CDR3 is 11 residues. The CDR3 sequence: CASSHRETQYF. For the CDR3, the DNA is TGTGCCAGCAGCCATCGAGAGACCCAGTACTTC.

The V gene is TRBV7-8, the J gene TRBJ2-3; D gene ambiguous. Trimming took 0 bases from V and 3 from J, leaving 13 bases between them. CDR1 is SGHVS and CDR2 is FQNEAQ in the germline V gene. The CDR3 is 16 amino acids. The DNA of the CDR3 is TGTGCCAGCAGCTTAGCGCGTGGGTTACGGACAGATACGCAGTATTTT. It is translated as CASSLARGLRTDTQYF.

The chain employs TRBV6-5 and TRBJ2-1; the D gene is possibly TRBD1 (5 bases). The germline CDR1 and CDR2 sequences are MNHEY and SVGAGI. The CDR3 is made up of 14 amino acids. Trimming took 4 bases from V and 6 from J, leaving 13 bases between them. The CDR3 DNA is TGTGCCAGCAGTTTGCAGGGATCCATCAATGAGCAGTTCTTC. Encoded protein: CASSLQGSINEQFF.

The chain is built from TRBV6-1 and TRBJ2-3, with unresolved D. V shed 1 base and J shed 9 bases, with 8 bases lying between them. The CDR3 runs to 12 residues. Germline CDR1 reads MNHNS; CDR2 reads SASEGT. CDR3 nucleotides: TGTGCCAGCAGTGAAGACTCAGGAACGCAGTATTTT. Its translation: CASSEDSGTQYF.

The rearrangement links TRBV7-6 to TRBJ2-3, with 10 bases fitting TRBD2. The V gene's germline CDR1 is SGHVS and CDR2 FNYEAQ. Trimming took 5 bases from V and 3 from J; bases not matched to a gene: 14. The CDR3 covers 18 residues. CDR3 loop: CASSRTSLGTSVTDTQYF. The CDR3 nucleotides are TGTGCCAGCAGCCGAACAAGCCTGGGGACTAGCGTAACAGATACGCAGTATTTT.

The rearrangement links TRBV15 to TRBJ2-4; possibly TRBD1 for D (6 bases). Per the germline V gene, CDR1 is LNHNV and CDR2 is YYDKDF (reference sequence). The CDR3 has 16 amino acids. V was trimmed by 1 base and J by 4 bases, leaving 14 bases between them. The CDR3 DNA is TGTGCCACCAGCAGAGGTCCACAGGGTCCTAAAAACATTCAGTACTTC. Protein sequence: CATSRGPQGPKNIQYF.

V usage is TRBV27 and J usage is TRBJ2-1; 9 positions agree with TRBD1. J was trimmed by 5 bases and V by 4 bases; bases with no gene match: 6. The CDR3 runs to 15 residues. Germline V gene sequence: CDR1 MNHEY, CDR2 SMNVEV (reference sequence). The CDR3 sequence is CASSWGTGSHNEQFF. The CDR3 nucleotides read TGTGCCAGCAGTTGGGGGACAGGGTCCCACAATGAGCAGTTCTTC.

The chain combines TRBV12-3 or TRBV12-4 with TRBJ1-2; 9 bases are shared with TRBD1. This CDR3 comprises 14 residues. Losses at the gene ends were 5 bases for V and 5 bases for J; bases not matched to a gene: 6. This chain's CDR3 is CASSLPGTGYGYTF. The CDR3 DNA reads as TGTGCCAGCAGTCTCCCAGGGACAGGGTATGGCTACACCTTC.

This clonotype has more than one count but fewer than ten. This rearrangement joins TRBV7-8 to TRBJ2-7; D gene unclear. Deletions cut 5 bases from V and 3 bases from J, with 8 bases between. This CDR3 has 12 amino acids. The germline V gene encodes CDR1 SGHVS and CDR2 FQNEAQ. Here the CDR3 DNA reads TGTGCCAGCAGCGCCAGGAACTACGAGCAGTACTTC. Its protein product is CASSARNYEQYF.

This clonotype has just a few counts. This sequence joins TRBV25-1 and TRBJ2-7; the match to TRBD1 covers 8 bases. Germline CDR1 is MGHDK and CDR2 is SYGVNS. The CDR3 spans 15 residues. With V trimmed by 4 bases and J by 9 bases, 14 bases remained unmatched. The CDR3 loop is CASSAWDRLSAGQYF. For the CDR3, the DNA is TGTGCCAGCAGTGCCTGGGACAGGTTATCGGCGGGGCAGTACTTC.

CDR3 residues: CSARELAGVVYEQYF. The CDR3 DNA follows: TGCAGTGCTAGAGAACTAGCGGGAGTGGTCTACGAGCAGTACTTC. The V call is TRBV20-1, the J call TRBJ2-7; TRBD2 matches at 11 bases. There are 15 residues in the CDR3. V was clipped by 0 bases and J by 3 bases; unmatched bases: 4. Germline V gene data show CDR1 as DFQATT and CDR2 as SNEGSKA (reference sequence).

The J gene is TRBJ1-1, the V gene TRBV5-5; D is uncertain. CDR1 is SGHKS, CDR2 YYEKEE, per germline (reference sequence). Trimming cost V 4 bases and J 3 bases, with 16 bases left between them. The CDR3 consists of 15 residues. DNA for the CDR3: TGTGCCAGCAGCGTAGGTAGGCGGACCTACACTGAAGCTTTCTTT. It yields the protein CASSVGRRTYTEAFF.

This clonotype was observed a handful of times. CDR3 bases: TGCAGTGCTATTCCTAGGACCGGCGCTGAAGCTTTCTTT. Its protein product is CSAIPRTGAEAFF. This rearrangement joins TRBV20-1 to TRBJ1-1; no reliable D call. The V end was cut by 4 bases, the J end by 6 bases, with 15 bases between. Germline CDR1 DFQATT, CDR2 SNEGSKA (reference sequence). This CDR3 contains 13 residues.

The genes are TRBV29-1 and TRBJ1-1; TRBD1 is a possible D gene (5 bases). CDR3 length: 12 amino acids. With 7 bases removed from V and 10 bases from J, the gap between germline ends came to 19 bases. Germline-derived CDR1 and CDR2 are SQVTM and ANQGSEA. The CDR3 DNA reads TGCAGCGCCAGCCGGGACCTTCCTAGAGCTTTCTTT. It translates to CSASRDLPRAFF.

The V call is TRBV9, the J call TRBJ2-1; D is unresolved. CDR3 length equals 14 residues. The germline CDR1 and CDR2 sequences are SGDLS and YYNGEE. Deletions cut 4 bases from V and 7 bases from J, with 15 bases between. This CDR3 reads CASSPQIPLNEQFF. The CDR3 DNA is TGTGCCAGCAGCCCACAAATCCCGTTGAATGAGCAGTTCTTC.

The chain has TRBV7-3 and TRBJ2-1; D remains ambiguous. Germline loops: CDR1 SGHTA, CDR2 FQGTGA. Trimming took off 3 bases at V and 6 bases at J, with 9 bases between the two ends. The CDR3 is made up of 13 amino acids. The CDR3 here is CASSFALGNEQFF. CDR3 bases: TGTGCCAGCAGCTTCGCCTTAGGCAATGAGCAGTTCTTC.